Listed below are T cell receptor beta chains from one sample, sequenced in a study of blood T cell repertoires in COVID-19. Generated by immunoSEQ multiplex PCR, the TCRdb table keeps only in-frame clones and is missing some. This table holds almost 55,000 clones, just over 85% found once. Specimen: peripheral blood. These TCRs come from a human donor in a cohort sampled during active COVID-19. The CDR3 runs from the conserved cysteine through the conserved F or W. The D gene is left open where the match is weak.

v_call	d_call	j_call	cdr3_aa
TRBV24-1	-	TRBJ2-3	CATSDLDRDFTDTQYF
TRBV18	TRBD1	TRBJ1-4	CASSPRQGDEKLFF
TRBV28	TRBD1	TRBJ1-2	CASSFGDREHGYTF
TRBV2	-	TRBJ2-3	CASRGQGLPSDTQYF
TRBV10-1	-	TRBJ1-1	CASSGARTDTEAFF
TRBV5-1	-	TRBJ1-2	CASSLTKPGAYGYTF
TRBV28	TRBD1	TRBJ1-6	CASGTGGSPLHF
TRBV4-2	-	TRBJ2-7	CASSQAGGHEQYF
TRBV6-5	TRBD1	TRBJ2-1	CASSYIGRGLENEQFF
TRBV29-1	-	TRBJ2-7	CSVARFSGYEQYF
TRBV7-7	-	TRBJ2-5	CASSLGGGKETQYF
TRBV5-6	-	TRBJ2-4	CASNGGNIQYF
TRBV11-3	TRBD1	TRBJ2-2	CASSLDTGQGAIGELFF
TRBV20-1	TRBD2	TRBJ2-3	CSASPGLAGGFDTQYF
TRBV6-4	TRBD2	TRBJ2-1	CASRKTSGSRNEQFF
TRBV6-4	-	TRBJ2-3	CASSDSTGGGTDTQYF
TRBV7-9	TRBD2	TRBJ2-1	CASSLQAGGLNEQFF
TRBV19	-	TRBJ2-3	CASSTTSGVADTQYF
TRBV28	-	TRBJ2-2	CASSLYGAPDTGELFF
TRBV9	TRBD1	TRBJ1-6	CASRTGIFGNSPLHF
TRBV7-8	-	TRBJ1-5	CASSLSRGSNQPQHF
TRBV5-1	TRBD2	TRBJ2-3	CASSLAGGRSDTQYF
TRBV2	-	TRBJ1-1	CASIPALRSTEAFF
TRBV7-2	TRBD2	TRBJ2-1	CASSSWTRAEQFF
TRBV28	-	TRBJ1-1	CASSIVNTEAFF
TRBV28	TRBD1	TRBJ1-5	CASSSSGTGNQPQHF
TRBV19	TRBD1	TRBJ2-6	CASSIRAGQGNNVLTF
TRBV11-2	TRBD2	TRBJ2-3	CASSLSGGEDTQYF
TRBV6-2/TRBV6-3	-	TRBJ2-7	CASSAVSSRVVEQYF
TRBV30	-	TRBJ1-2	CAWSVSSPLQGLYGYTF
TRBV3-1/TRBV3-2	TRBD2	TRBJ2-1	CASSQGGTSGRRVEQFF
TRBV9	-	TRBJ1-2	CASSVASGIAGGYTF
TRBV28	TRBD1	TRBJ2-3	CASSFRDSELTTDTQYF
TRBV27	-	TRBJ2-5	CASSPTWLSQETQYF
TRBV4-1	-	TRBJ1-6	CASSQVETENSPLHF
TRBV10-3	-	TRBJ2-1	CAITPTDSYNEQFF
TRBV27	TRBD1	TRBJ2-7	CASSWTGGPYEQYF
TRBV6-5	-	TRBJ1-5	CASSYSPMNQPQHF
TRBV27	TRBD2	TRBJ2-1	CASSLYRTSGNNEQFF
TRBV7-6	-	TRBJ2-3	CASSWGLPGEDTQYF
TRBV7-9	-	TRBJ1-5	CASSLGTEFLPQHF